These T cell receptor beta chains were read from a single sample in a study of OX40 agonist ivuxolimab in advanced cancers. Profiled with immunoSEQ multiplex PCR; TCRdb holds only in-frame clones, not every one. Of more than 50,000 clones in the sample, about 85% were seen once. The source was CD4+ or CD8+ T cells sorted from blood, collected in a trial of the OX40 agonist ivuxolimab. The source is an adult with an advanced solid tumor such as melanoma, head and neck, liver or kidney cancer. Each CDR3 is given with its conserved first and last residue. D genes are given only for firm matches. A clone size is listed for some rows: how often the clone was seen (once, few, many), or a class if it is expanded.

>TRBV5-1|TRBJ2-7|TRBD2|NA
TGCGCCAGCAGCCGGGGACTAGTAGGGGAGCAGTACTTC
CASSRGLVGEQYF
>TRBV20-1|TRBJ1-2|NA|NA
TGCAGTGCTAGCGTCTCTTGGACCTACACCTTC
CSASVSWTYTF
>TRBV6-6|TRBJ2-5|NA|NA
TGTGCCAGCAGTTACTCGTTGTTAGCTGGCGAGACCCAGTACTTC
CASSYSLLAGETQYF
>TRBV29-1|TRBJ2-1|NA|NA
TGCAGCGTTGAGGGGTCCAGAGGTATAGAGTTCTTC
CSVEGSRGIEFF
>TRBV5-8|TRBJ2-5|NA|NA
TGTGCCAGCAGCTTGGCCTACAGGGCAGAGACCCAGTACTTC
CASSLAYRAETQYF
>TRBV7-3|TRBJ2-1|NA|NA
TGTGCCAGCAGCTTATATTCTAGCGATGGTTCCTACAATGAGCAGTTCTTC
CASSLYSSDGSYNEQFF
>TRBV10-3|TRBJ1-1|TRBD1|NA
TGTGCCATCAGTGGACAGGGGAACACTGAAGCTTTCTTT
CAISGQGNTEAFF
>TRBV9|TRBJ2-1|TRBD2|NA
TGTGCCAGCAGCGCGACTAGCTGGCATGAGCAGTTCTTC
CASSATSWHEQFF
>TRBV28|TRBJ2-3|NA|NA
TGTGCCAGCGGGGTCAGCACAGATACGCAGTATTTT
CASGVSTDTQYF
>TRBV18|TRBJ1-1|NA|NA
TGTGCCAGCTCACCACCGGTCAGGACAGAGAACACTGAAGCTTTCTTT
CASSPPVRTENTEAFF
>TRBV7-9|TRBJ1-1|NA|NA
TGTGCCAGCAGCTCTCCCACAGGGTACACTGAAGCTTTCTTT
CASSSPTGYTEAFF
>TRBV4-2|TRBJ1-1|TRBD1|NA
TGTGCCAGCAGCCCCGGACAGGGCATGAACACTGAAGCTTTCTTT
CASSPGQGMNTEAFF
>TRBV5-1|TRBJ2-3|NA|once
TGCGCCAGCAGCGCCGACGGAAAGAGCACAGATACGCAGTATTTT
CASSADGKSTDTQYF
>TRBV15|TRBJ2-2|NA|NA
TGTGCCACCAGCAGAGTAATTACGGTTATTGGGGAGCTGTTTTTT
CATSRVITVIGELFF
>TRBV9|TRBJ2-1|TRBD2|NA
TGTGCCAGCAGCGCTGCCGGGACTAGCTCAGTTGAGCAGTTCTTC
CASSAAGTSSVEQFF
>TRBV28|TRBJ1-6|NA|few
TGTGCCACTCTCAGGGTTTCTTCACCCCTCCACTTT
CATLRVSSPLHF
>TRBV9|TRBJ1-4|NA|NA
TGTGCCAGCAGCGCCCGAGCAACTAATGAAAAACTGTTTTTT
CASSARATNEKLFF
>TRBV5-1|TRBJ2-6|TRBD1|NA
TGCGCCAGCAGACCCCGACAGGGGACGAACTCTGGGGCCAACGTCCTGACTTTC
CASRPRQGTNSGANVLTF
>TRBV4-1|TRBJ2-5|NA|NA
TGCGCCAGCAGCCAAGGGAGGTTGGAGACCCAGTACTTC
CASSQGRLETQYF
>TRBV14|TRBJ1-2|NA|NA
TGTGCCAGCAGCCAAATCGGGTACTATGGCTACACCTTC
CASSQIGYYGYTF
>TRBV4-1|TRBJ2-7|TRBD1|NA
TGCGCCAGCAGCCAAGAAGTCGGACAGGGCTCCTACGAGCAGTACTTC
CASSQEVGQGSYEQYF
>TRBV7-2|TRBJ2-2|TRBD2|NA
TGTGCCAGCAGCTTGTCTACGCGGGGGACCGGGGAGCTGTTTTTT
CASSLSTRGTGELFF
>TRBV28|TRBJ2-4|TRBD1|NA
TGTGCCAGCAGTTCACTCACCAGGGACAGGCGTAACATTCAGTACTTC
CASSSLTRDRRNIQYF
>TRBV28|TRBJ2-5|NA|NA
TGTGCCAGCAGTTTACCCCGGGGAGGAAAGACCCAGTACTTC
CASSLPRGGKTQYF
>TRBV9|TRBJ2-5|TRBD2|NA
TGTGCCAGCAGCGTCGGAACACTAGCGCAAGAGACCCAGTACTTC
CASSVGTLAQETQYF
>TRBV7-9|TRBJ1-2|NA|NA
TGTGCCAGCAGCCCCGGACAGAATGGCTACACCTTC
CASSPGQNGYTF
>TRBV18|TRBJ2-1|TRBD1|NA
TGTGCCAGCTCACCACCGGGACAGAAAAGATCCTACAATGAGCAGTTCTTC
CASSPPGQKRSYNEQFF
>TRBV10-1|TRBJ2-5|NA|NA
TGCGCCAGCAGCGCGGGACGGCAAGAGACCCAGTACTTC
CASSAGRQETQYF
>TRBV7-2|TRBJ2-5|TRBD2|NA
TGTGCCAGCAGCTTAGGGACTAGCGGGGCTGAGACCCAGTACTTC
CASSLGTSGAETQYF
>TRBV29-1|TRBJ1-1|NA|NA
TGCAGCGCCGCGTGGGAGAGAGAAGCTTTCTTT
CSAAWEREAFF
>TRBV5-6|TRBJ2-3|NA|NA
TGTGCCAGCAGGGCGGCGGGACCGGGCACAGATACGCAGTATTTT
CASRAAGPGTDTQYF
>TRBV6-6|TRBJ2-7|NA|NA
TGTGCCAGCTCGAACAGGGCTTGGAACGAGCAGTACTTC
CASSNRAWNEQYF
>TRBV10-2|TRBJ1-3|NA|NA
TGCGCCAGCAGCGCCGGGGGCTCTGGAAACACCATATATTTT
CASSAGGSGNTIYF
>TRBV29-1|TRBJ2-1|TRBD2|NA
TGCAGCGTCACGGGACTTAGCGGGGGCCCGTACAATGAGCAGTTCTTC
CSVTGLSGGPYNEQFF
>TRBV27|TRBJ2-5|TRBD2|NA
TGTGCCAGCAGCCGAGGATATTACCTAGCGGCGCAAGAGACCCAGTACTTC
CASSRGYYLAAQETQYF
>TRBV18|TRBJ1-5|TRBD1|NA
TGTGCCAGCTCATCCGACAGGGTCGGCCAGCCCCAGCATTTT
CASSSDRVGQPQHF
>TRBV6-1|TRBJ1-6|NA|NA
TGTGCCAGCAAGGACAGAAGTAATTCACCCCTCCACTTT
CASKDRSNSPLHF
>TRBV14|TRBJ1-6|NA|NA
TGTGCCAGCAGCCAAGGGGGACGGGGGGAACCCCTCCACTTT
CASSQGGRGEPLHF
>TRBV28|TRBJ2-3|NA|NA
TGTGCCAGCACCTCGGGAAGTGCTAGCACAGATACGCAGTATTTT
CASTSGSASTDTQYF
>TRBV5-4|TRBJ2-1|TRBD2|NA
TGTGCCAGCAGCTCCCTAGCGGGAGTCGATAATGAGCAGTTCTTC
CASSSLAGVDNEQFF
>TRBV7-9|TRBJ2-2|TRBD2|NA
TGTGCCAGCAGCTCCCAGCGGGAGTGGAACACCGGGGAGCTGTTTTTT
CASSSQREWNTGELFF
>TRBV6-5|TRBJ1-3|NA|NA
TGTGCCAGCAGACAGGGACCCTCTGGAAACACCATATATTTT
CASRQGPSGNTIYF
>TRBV28|TRBJ1-4|NA|NA
TGTGCCAGCAGTTTAATGAGGGCCAGGGGTCGGGAAAAACTGTTTTTT
CASSLMRARGREKLFF
>TRBV14|TRBJ2-3|TRBD2|NA
TGTGCCAGCAGCCCTACCTATAGCGGGCCTGCGCAGTATTTT
CASSPTYSGPAQYF
>TRBV2|TRBJ2-1|TRBD1|NA
TGTGCCAGCAGTGAAGTCAGGGGGTTCTGGCAGTTCTTC
CASSEVRGFWQFF
>TRBV29-1|TRBJ2-1|NA|NA
TGCAGCGTGGGGGCGGGCTACAATGAGCAGTTCTTC
CSVGAGYNEQFF
>TRBV15|TRBJ2-7|TRBD2|few
TGTGCCACCAGCAGAGCCGCGGGAGGGTACCACGAGCAGTACTTC
CATSRAAGGYHEQYF
>TRBV7-3|TRBJ2-3|NA|NA
TGTGCCAGCAGCTCTCGGGACCCACAAGATACGCAGTATTTT
CASSSRDPQDTQYF
>TRBV19|TRBJ2-7|TRBD2|NA
TGTGCCAGTAGTACCTTCTTCGGGGGGGTAGTGTACGAGCAGTACTTC
CASSTFFGGVVYEQYF
>TRBV6-1|TRBJ2-1|NA|NA
TGTGCCAGCAGTGATGTATGGTCGGGACGAGACAATGAGCAGTTCTTC
CASSDVWSGRDNEQFF
>TRBV27|TRBJ1-1|NA|NA
TGTGCCAGCAGTCCTTTTGGACCTCCTTCTCCGGCTTTCTTT
CASSPFGPPSPAFF
>TRBV7-6|TRBJ2-3|NA|NA
TGTGCCAGCAGCCGCGGATTGGATACGCAGTATTTT
CASSRGLDTQYF
>TRBV28|TRBJ2-3|NA|NA
TGTGCCAGCACCACCTTCAGGGGGGGGGTTACAGATACGCAGTATTTT
CASTTFRGGVTDTQYF